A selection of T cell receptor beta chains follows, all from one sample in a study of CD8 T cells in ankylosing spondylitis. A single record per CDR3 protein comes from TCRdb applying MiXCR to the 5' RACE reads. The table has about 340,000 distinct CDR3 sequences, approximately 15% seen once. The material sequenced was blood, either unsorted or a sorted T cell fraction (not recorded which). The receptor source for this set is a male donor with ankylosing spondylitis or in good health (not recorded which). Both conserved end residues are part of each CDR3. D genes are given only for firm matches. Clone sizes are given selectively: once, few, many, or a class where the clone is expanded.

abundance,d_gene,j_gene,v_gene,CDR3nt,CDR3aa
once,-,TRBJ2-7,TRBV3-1,TGTGCCAGCAGCGACTACGGCGAGCAGTACTTC,CASSDYGEQYF
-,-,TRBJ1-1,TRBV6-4,TGTGCCAGCAGTGACTCCCCCGGGTATGAAGCTTTCTTT,CASSDSPGYEAFF
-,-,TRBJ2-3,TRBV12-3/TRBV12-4,TGTGCCAGCAGCCCCGATGCGGGCACAGATACGCAGTATTTT,CASSPDAGTDTQYF
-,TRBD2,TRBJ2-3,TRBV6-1,TGTGCCAGCAGCCTCGGGCCTGCGGGGGGGCCTGATACGCAGTATTTT,CASSLGPAGGPDTQYF
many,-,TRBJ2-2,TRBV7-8,TGTGCCAGCAGCCCCCCCTCGACTAGTTTCGCCGGGGAGCTGTTTTTT,CASSPPSTSFAGELFF
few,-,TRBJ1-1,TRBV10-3,TGTGCCATCAGGACGGGACAACCGAACACTGAAGCTTTCTTT,CAIRTGQPNTEAFF
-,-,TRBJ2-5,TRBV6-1,TGTGCCAGCAGACTGACACGTGTCCAAGAGACCCAGTACTTC,CASRLTRVQETQYF
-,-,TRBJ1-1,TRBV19,TGTGCCAGTAGTACCGGCCAGCCCACTGAAGCTTTCTTT,CASSTGQPTEAFF
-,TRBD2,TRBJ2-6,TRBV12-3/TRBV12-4,TGTGCCAGCAGTCCAACCCCTGGGAGGGCGCAGATCTCTGGGGCCAACGTCCTGACTTTC,CASSPTPGRAQISGANVLTF
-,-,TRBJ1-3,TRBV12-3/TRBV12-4,TGTGCCAGCAGTCCCTCAGGGCCTGGAAACACCATATATTTT,CASSPSGPGNTIYF
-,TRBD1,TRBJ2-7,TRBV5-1,TGCGCCAGCAGCTTGGGGGACAGAGCCTACGAGCAGTACTTC,CASSLGDRAYEQYF
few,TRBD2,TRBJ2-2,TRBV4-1,TGCGCCAGCAGCCAAACACCGGGACTAGCGGGAGGGGACACCGGGGAGCTGTTTTTT,CASSQTPGLAGGDTGELFF
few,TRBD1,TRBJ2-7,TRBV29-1,TGCAGCGTTGATCGGGGACAGGGGGGAAACGAGCAGTACTTC,CSVDRGQGGNEQYF
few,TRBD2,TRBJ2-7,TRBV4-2,TGTGCCAGCAGCCCGGTGGGTAGCGGGGGATCCTACGAGCAGTACTTC,CASSPVGSGGSYEQYF
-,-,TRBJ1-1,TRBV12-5,TGTGCTAGTGGTAGACCAGCCTTGAACACTGAAGCTTTCTTT,CASGRPALNTEAFF
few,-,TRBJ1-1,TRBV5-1,TGCGCCAGCAGCTTGGTTGGGGGGTCAGCTGAAGCTTTCTTT,CASSLVGGSAEAFF
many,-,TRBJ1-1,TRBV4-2,TGTGCCAGCAGCCAATCTCCTAGACAGACGAACACTGAAGCTTTCTTT,CASSQSPRQTNTEAFF
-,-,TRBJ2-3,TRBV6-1,TGTGCCAGCAGCCCCTCGACAGCACCCGATACGCAGTATTTT,CASSPSTAPDTQYF
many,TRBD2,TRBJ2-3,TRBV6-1,TGTGCCAGCAGTCAGGGGACTAGCGGGACCACAGATACGCAGTATTTT,CASSQGTSGTTDTQYF
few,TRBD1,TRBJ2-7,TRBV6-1,TGTGCCAGCAGTAAACCGGGACAGGGCCCCTACGAGCAGTACTTC,CASSKPGQGPYEQYF
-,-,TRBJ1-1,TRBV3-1,TGTGCCAGCAGCCAAAGAGGCGGGTCGAACACTGAAGCTTTCTTT,CASSQRGGSNTEAFF
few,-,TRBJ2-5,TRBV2,TGTGCCAGCAGGAGACTCCAAGAGACCCAGTACTTC,CASRRLQETQYF
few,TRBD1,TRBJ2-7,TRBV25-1,TGTGCCAGCAGTGAGGACAGGCCTACCTACGAGCAGTACTTC,CASSEDRPTYEQYF
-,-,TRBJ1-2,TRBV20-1,TGCAGTGCTATAAGGAGCGCCAATTACTATGGCTACACCTTC,CSAIRSANYYGYTF
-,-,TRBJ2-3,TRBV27,TGTGCCAGCAGTACGGGAAACGCAGATACGCAGTATTTT,CASSTGNADTQYF
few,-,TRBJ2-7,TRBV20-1,TGCAGTGCTATAACAGGGACCTACGAGCAGTACTTC,CSAITGTYEQYF